Presented here are 25 T cell receptor beta chains from one specimen sequenced in a study of blood T cell repertoires in COVID-19 (dated by TCRdb to about 2020). Library construction relied on the immunoSEQ multiplex PCR assay. The immuneACCESS repertoire file appears here via TCRdb, limited to in-frame rearrangements. These files lack a portion of the clones; in checked studies, under half of the deficit traces to unresolved V genes, and the cause of the others is not known. The sample table records approximately 250,000 clones; about 91% of these occur just once. 0.95% to 1.5% of the sample rests with the top ten. Sequences were obtained from PBMCs or T cells enriched from blood (not recorded which). These receptor sequences come from a woman in her 40s with acute COVID-19.

CDR3 protein: CASSFSGTGNQPQHF. For the CDR3, the DNA is TGTGCCAGCAGCTTTTCCGGGACAGGGAATCAGCCCCAGCATTTT. This chain links TRBV7-2 with TRBJ1-5; TRBD1 matches 9 bases. Trimming cost V 3 bases and J 4 bases; bases outside gene matches: 4. Looked up from germline, CDR1 is SGHTA and CDR2 is FQGNSA. CDR3 length: 15 residues.

The CDR3 DNA follows: TGCGCCAGCAAGGGGGGGTCGGGCTTAATGAACACTGAAGCTTTCTTT. Translating gives CASKGGSGLMNTEAFF. The chain is built from TRBV5-1 and TRBJ1-1; D is possibly TRBD1 (6 bases). The CDR3 sequence is 16 residues long. Germline V gene sequence: CDR1 SGHRS, CDR2 YFSETQ. The ends were cut back, 6 bases at V and 0 bases at J, with 18 bases in the middle.

The genes are TRBV19 and TRBJ1-5; 10 bases map to TRBD1. The CDR3 is 16 amino acids. V trimming: 3 bases; J trimming: 7 bases; junction bases outside the gene matches: 9. Germline CDR1 reads LNHDA; CDR2 reads SQIVND (reference sequence). The CDR3 region is CASSIWGTGVEQPQHF. As DNA, the CDR3 is TGTGCCAGTAGTATCTGGGGGACAGGGGTCGAACAGCCCCAGCATTTT. Full variable domain (remainder filled in from reference TRBV19 and TRBJ1-5): DGGITQSPKYLFRKEGQNVTLSCEQNLNHDAMYWYRQDPGQGLRLIYYSQIVNDFQKGDIAEGYSVSREKKESFPLTVTSAQKNPTAFYLCASSIWGTGVEQPQHFGDGTRLSIL.

The chain joins TRBV30 to TRBJ2-1, with 11 bases that match TRBD2. The CDR3 totals 19 residues. Per germline, CDR1 GTSNPN and CDR2 SVGIG (reference sequence). V lost 0 bases, J lost 0 bases, and 10 bases stayed unmatched. The CDR3 DNA follows: TGTGCCTGGAGTGTATTTGGACTAGCGGGCCAAAGCTCCTACAATGAGCAGTTCTTC. Protein: CAWSVFGLAGQSSYNEQFF.

The chain couples TRBV4-1 to TRBJ1-5, with D uncertain. The ends were cut back, 1 base at V and 5 bases at J, with 3 bases in the middle. This CDR3 is 12 amino acids long. Germline V lookup: CDR1 MGHRA, CDR2 YSYEKL. CDR3 in amino acids: CASSQADQPQHF. The CDR3 coding sequence is TGCGCCAGCAGCCAAGCGGATCAGCCCCAGCATTTT.

The chain has TRBV18 and TRBJ2-5; D is unresolved. With 2 bases removed from V and 3 bases from J, the gap between germline ends came to 7 bases. Germline V CDR1 and CDR2: KGHSH, LQKENI. This CDR3 has 13 residues. CDR3 sequence: CASSPSEKETQYF. The CDR3 DNA reads as TGTGCCAGCTCACCATCGGAGAAAGAGACCCAGTACTTC.

The chain is built from TRBV11-3 and TRBJ2-1, with TRBD2 matching 9 bases. Germline CDR1 reads SGHNT; CDR2 reads YENEEA. V dropped 5 bases and J dropped 3; count of bases not matched to a gene: 11. The CDR3 has 17 residues. The chain's CDR3 is CASSPHYSGSGYNEQFF. Written as DNA, the CDR3 is TGTGCCAGCAGCCCGCATTATAGCGGGAGTGGCTACAATGAGCAGTTCTTC.

The CDR3 DNA is TGTGCCACCAGTGATCTCGGACTAGCGGGAGGGACAGATACGCAGTATTTT. It encodes CATSDLGLAGGTDTQYF. This chain joins TRBV24-1 and TRBJ2-3, with 15 bases aligning to TRBD2. The CDR3 consists of 17 residues. The germline V gene encodes CDR1 KGHDR and CDR2 SFDVKD. V was clipped by 3 bases and J by 3 bases; unmatched bases: 3.

The genes are TRBV18 and TRBJ2-1; TRBD2 might be the D (5 bases). Trimming pared 3 bases from V and 0 bases from J, leaving 9 bases between. CDR3 length: 15 amino acids. From germline, CDR1 is KGHSH and CDR2 LQKENI. The CDR3 protein is CASSPWEISYNEQFF. For the CDR3, the DNA is TGTGCCAGCTCACCGTGGGAGATCTCCTACAATGAGCAGTTCTTC.

This chain uses TRBV11-3 with TRBJ2-5, with 7 bases lining up with TRBD1. Looked up from germline, CDR1 is SGHNT and CDR2 is YENEEA. The CDR3 runs to 15 residues. Germline trimming cut 1 base from V and 4 bases from J; bases unmatched to any gene: 6. The CDR3 here is CASSLGQGFGETQYF. The DNA of the CDR3 is TGTGCCAGCAGCTTAGGACAGGGCTTCGGAGAGACCCAGTACTTC.

The V gene is TRBV4-1, the J gene TRBJ2-3, with TRBD2 identical over 9 bases. V lost 0 bases to trimming and J lost 8 bases; unmatched junction nucleotides: 9. The CDR3 is 16 residues long. The germline CDR1 and CDR2 sequences are MGHRA and YSYEKL. The CDR3 sequence is CASSQEREGFPGTQYF. As DNA, the CDR3 is TGCGCCAGCAGCCAAGAGCGGGAGGGATTCCCAGGTACGCAGTATTTT.

This clone is a singleton in its sample. The chain carries TRBV15 and TRBJ2-3; weak D call: TRBD2 (5 bases). CDR3 length: 14 residues. The V and J ends lost 3 bases and 0 bases respectively, with 7 bases between them. In germline, CDR1 is LNHNV, CDR2 YYDKDF (reference sequence). CDR3 region: CATSSGVSTDTQYF. For the CDR3, the DNA is TGTGCCACCAGCAGCGGGGTTAGCACAGATACGCAGTATTTT.

V usage is TRBV5-4 and J usage is TRBJ1-2; weak D call: TRBD1 (5 bases). The CDR3 consists of 14 residues. Germline values: CDR1 SGHNT, CDR2 YYREEE (reference sequence). Trimming stripped 4 bases from V and 2 bases from J, with 12 bases between. The CDR3 region has the DNA TGTGCCAGCAGCACCGGGACTCAGAACTATGGCTACACCTTC. It encodes CASSTGTQNYGYTF.

This rearrangement joins TRBV24-1 to TRBJ2-5, with 12 nucleotides matching TRBD2. CDR3 size: 17 residues. The V segment lost 8 bases and the J segment 2 bases; nucleotides outside the gene matches: 11. Germline V gives CDR1 KGHDR, CDR2 SFDVKD. The CDR3, as DNA: TGTGCCACCATGGCTAGCGGGAGGGCCGAGGGGCAAGAGACCCAGTACTTC. Its translation: CATMASGRAEGQETQYF.

CDR3 DNA sequence: TGTGCCAGCAGCTTTCAGCGGGAGAGGTACAATGAGCAGTTCTTC. Amino acid sequence: CASSFQRERYNEQFF. The chain joins TRBV5-6 to TRBJ2-1; 8 bases agree with TRBD2. J was trimmed by 4 bases and V by 2 bases; bases with no gene match: 5. Germline V gives CDR1 SGHDT, CDR2 YYEEEE. The CDR3 has 15 residues.

The V gene is TRBV4-1, the J gene TRBJ1-4; D uncertain. This CDR3 is built from 17 residues. Trimming took off 0 bases at V and 0 bases at J, with 11 bases between the two ends. Per the germline V gene, CDR1 is MGHRA and CDR2 is YSYEKL. The chain's CDR3 is CASSQDSGRPTNEKLFF. CDR3 sequence (DNA): TGCGCCAGCAGCCAAGATAGCGGCAGACCAACTAATGAAAAACTGTTTTTT.

In nucleotides, the CDR3 is TGTGCCAGCAGTGCCCGGACTAGCGGGAGTGTGGCCCAGTACTTC. It specifies CASSARTSGSVAQYF. The V and J genes are TRBV2 and TRBJ2-5, with TRBD2 matching 13 bases. The J segment lost 9 bases and the V segment lost 4 bases, leaving 8 bases of the junction unmatched. Germline values: CDR1 SNHLY, CDR2 FYNNEI. The CDR3 is made up of 15 amino acids.

This chain uses TRBV2 with TRBJ1-3; 9 bases are a match to TRBD1. The V and J ends lost 4 bases and 3 bases, in that order; junction bases with no gene match: 1. Germline V lookup: CDR1 SNHLY, CDR2 FYNNEI. This CDR3 is 14 amino acids long. CDR3 sequence reads: CASSGQGVGNTIYF. The DNA for the CDR3 is TGTGCCAGCAGTGGACAGGGGGTTGGAAACACCATATATTTT.

This chain connects TRBV9 to TRBJ2-3; the match to TRBD2 covers 8 bases. Germline CDR1 SGDLS, CDR2 YYNGEE. V trimming: 0 bases; J trimming: 2 bases; junction bases outside the gene matches: 8. There are 17 residues in the CDR3. The CDR3: CASSVAASGSYTDTQYF. In nucleotides, the CDR3 is TGTGCCAGCAGCGTAGCTGCCAGCGGGAGTTACACAGATACGCAGTATTTT.

The CDR3: CASSFWHSNQPQHF. DNA for the CDR3: TGTGCCAGCAGTTTCTGGCACAGCAATCAGCCCCAGCATTTT. The V gene is TRBV28, the J gene TRBJ1-5; D is unclear. V shed 3 bases and J shed 1 base, with 7 bases lying between them. This CDR3 comprises 14 residues. CDR1 is MDHEN, CDR2 SYDVKM, per germline. The variable domain in full, completed from reference TRBV28 and TRBJ1-5, reads DVKVTQSSRYLVKRTGEKVFLECVQDMDHENMFWYRQDPGLGLRLIYFSYDVKMKEKGDIPEGYSVSREKKERFSLILESASTNQTSMYLCASSFWHSNQPQHFGDGTRLSIL.

The chain uses TRBV6-5 and TRBJ1-1, with D tentatively TRBD1 (6 bases). The CDR3 is made up of 16 amino acids. Trimming took 2 bases from V and 0 from J, leaving 13 bases between them. CDR1 is MNHEY and CDR2 is SVGAGI in the germline V gene. This CDR3 is CASSYPDSAVNTEAFF. As DNA, the CDR3 is TGTGCCAGCAGTTACCCGGACAGCGCAGTGAACACTGAAGCTTTCTTT.

This clone appeared once. The chain combines TRBV29-1 with TRBJ2-1, with no clear D. Trimming removed 4 bases from V and 1 base from J, with 8 bases in between. Germline lookup yields CDR1 SQVTM and CDR2 ANQGSEA. This CDR3 has 13 amino acids. The chain's CDR3 is CSVAWLSYNEQFF. CDR3 in DNA: TGCAGCGTTGCTTGGCTTTCCTACAATGAGCAGTTCTTC.

The chain couples TRBV7-2 to TRBJ1-6; TRBD1 matches 7 bases. This CDR3 is 16 amino acids long. Germline V gene lookup returns CDR1 SGHTA and CDR2 FQGNSA. Unmatched junction bases numbered 10, after V lost 1 base and J lost 10 bases. This chain's CDR3 is CASSLGGQILGSPLHF. The CDR3 DNA reads TGTGCCAGCAGCTTAGGGGGACAGATCTTAGGCTCACCCCTCCACTTT.

This chain uses TRBV7-2 with TRBJ2-3; D is perhaps TRBD1 (6 bases). The CDR3 runs 14 residues. Per germline, CDR1 SGHTA and CDR2 FQGNSA. Between the trimmed V and J ends, which lost 5 bases and 9 bases, there was a span of 18 bases. CDR3 loop: CASSHDRIIQTQYF. The DNA for the CDR3 is TGTGCCAGCAGCCACGACAGGATTATCCAGACGCAGTATTTT.

The chain couples TRBV11-3 to TRBJ2-5; D may be TRBD1 (6 bases). V was shortened by 5 bases and J by 3 bases, with 13 bases between the two germline ends. The CDR3 covers 14 residues. Germline CDR1 SGHNT, CDR2 YENEEA. CDR3 in amino acids: CASSQGGEEETQYF. CDR3 DNA: TGTGCCAGCAGCCAAGGGGGAGAAGAAGAGACCCAGTACTTC.